Listed below are T cell receptor beta chains from one sample, sequenced in a study of long-term antiretroviral therapy in people with HIV. Produced via immunoSEQ multiplex PCR; TCRdb's table is partial and in-frame only. The top ten clones hold just over 3.5% of a sample with about 32,000 clones, about 93% of them seen once. The source was unsorted PBMCs, collected 4.1 years after starting antiretroviral therapy. These receptors originate from a woman between 50 and 59 years old with HIV. Both conserved end residues are part of each CDR3. D genes are given only for firm matches.

D gene	V gene	J gene	CDR3 length	CDR3 DNA	CDR3 protein
NA	TRBV19	TRBJ1-5	14	TGTGCCAGTAGTAGACAGGCGGACAATCAGCCCCAGCATTTT	CASSRQADNQPQHF
TRBD2	TRBV4-3	TRBJ2-3	16	TGCGCCAGCAGCCGAACACTAGCGGCCCGCACAGATACGCAGTATTTT	CASSRTLAARTDTQYF
TRBD2	TRBV7-2	TRBJ2-1	16	TGTGCCAGCAGCTTAGCATCAGCGGGGGGGCCCAATGAGCAGTTCTTC	CASSLASAGGPNEQFF
NA	TRBV14	TRBJ2-5	16	TGTGCCAGCAGCCCAGGTTCGGCGGTTATCGGGGAGACCCAGTACTTC	CASSPGSAVIGETQYF
NA	TRBV18	TRBJ1-6	16	TGTGCCAGCTCCCGGGACTGGAGCTCCTATAATTCACCCCTCCACTTT	CASSRDWSSYNSPLHF
NA	TRBV6-5	TRBJ1-2	16	TGTGCCAGCAGTTACCGAGCCGGACAGACTAACTATGGCTACACCTTC	CASSYRAGQTNYGYTF
NA	TRBV6-6	TRBJ1-4	15	TGTGCCAGCAGCCCTGGGGGCGTCGGCAATGAAAAACTGTTTTTT	CASSPGGVGNEKLFF
NA	TRBV6-1	TRBJ1-5	13	TGTGCCAGCACCACCGGGATGCATCAGCCCCAGCATTTT	CASTTGMHQPQHF
NA	TRBV7-9	TRBJ1-2	13	TGTGCCAGCAGCGACAACATCCTCTATGGCTACACCTTC	CASSDNILYGYTF
TRBD1	TRBV30	TRBJ2-7	14	TGTGCCTGGAAGTGGACAGGGGGTCCCTACGAGCAGTACTTC	CAWKWTGGPYEQYF
NA	TRBV7-9	TRBJ2-7	14	TGTGCCAGCAGCTATCCGACAGACTCCTACGAGCAGTACTTC	CASSYPTDSYEQYF
TRBD2	TRBV29-1	TRBJ2-1	15	TGCAGCGTTGAAGGGACTAGCGGGGGGTTCAATGAGCAGTTCTTC	CSVEGTSGGFNEQFF
TRBD2	TRBV10-3	TRBJ2-3	23	TGTGCCATCAGTGACCCGGGACTAGCGGGGGGCCCGATAAATTACTTCAGCACAGATACGCAGTATTTT	CAISDPGLAGGPINYFSTDTQYF
NA	TRBV27	TRBJ1-4	14	TGTGCCAGCAGTTTATCGCAGGGCGGGGAAAAACTGTTTTTT	CASSLSQGGEKLFF
TRBD1	TRBV11-1	TRBJ1-1	14	TGTGCCAGCAGCTTCCCCGGACAGGCGGCTGAAGCTTTCTTT	CASSFPGQAAEAFF
TRBD1	TRBV2	TRBJ1-6	14	TGTGCCAGCAGGGACGGGACAGCTTATTCACCCCTCCACTTT	CASRDGTAYSPLHF